A single sample gave rise to the 20 T cell receptor beta chains below, sequenced in a study of cytomegalovirus exposure and HLA in healthy donors (dated by TCRdb to between 2016 and 2019). The protocol used for the library was the immunoSEQ multiplex PCR assay. For the multiplex PCR, a mixture combining 60 forward primers for TCR Vbeta segments and 13 reverse primers for TCR Jbeta segments was used. In its TCRdb copy, this immuneACCESS table keeps in-frame sequences only and misses some clones. Where compared with another copy, unresolved V genes explain less than half of these, and the others have no known cause. This sample holds about 210,000 clones; about four fifths were observed only once. The ten largest clones take up roughly 10% of the sample. The specimen sequenced was PBMCs. These receptors came from a woman in her forties or fifties in good health and CMV-seropositive.

The chain recombines TRBV5-6 with TRBJ1-4; 11 bases are a match to TRBD1. Germline trimming cut 5 bases from V and 10 bases from J; bases unmatched to any gene: 7. CDR1 SGHDT and CDR2 YYEEEE come from the germline V gene. This CDR3 has 14 amino acids. The CDR3 region is CASRRTGGGGKLFF. The CDR3 DNA sequence: TGTGCCAGCAGACGGACAGGGGGCGGGGGAAAACTGTTTTTT.

This clone was seen a few times. The chain employs TRBV6-5 and TRBJ1-1, with D perhaps TRBD1 (5 bases). This CDR3 has 14 amino acids. The V end lost 4 bases, the J end lost 1 base, and 10 bases lay between the germline ends. Germline CDR1 is MNHEY and CDR2 is SVGAGI. The CDR3 region is CASSLLQGNTEAFF. In nucleotides, the CDR3 is TGTGCCAGCAGTTTACTCCAGGGGAACACTGAAGCTTTCTTT.

The V gene is TRBV5-1, the J gene TRBJ2-1; 10 positions match TRBD2. CDR1 is SGHRS, CDR2 YFSETQ, per germline. J was trimmed by 9 bases and V by 2 bases; bases with no gene match: 5. This CDR3 has 14 residues. The DNA for the CDR3 is TGCGCCAGCAGCTTCTTTCAGCGGGGGGGTGAGCAGTTCTTC. Amino acids: CASSFFQRGGEQFF.

The rearrangement links TRBV30 to TRBJ2-7, with 12 nucleotides matching TRBD2. Germline assignment: CDR1 GTSNPN and CDR2 SVGIG (reference sequence). With 5 bases clipped from V and 1 base from J, the junction kept 3 bases outside the gene matches. The CDR3 consists of 14 residues. CDR3 in DNA: TGTGCCTGGGTCGGACTAGCGGGGTCCTACGAGCAGTACTTC. Residues: CAWVGLAGSYEQYF.

This clone appeared a few times. J is TRBJ1-4 and V is TRBV6-1, with TRBD1 as a possible D gene (5 bases). The germline V and J ends were trimmed by 0 bases and 10 bases, with 21 bases remaining between them. The CDR3 is 17 amino acids. The germline gives CDR1 MNHNS, CDR2 SASEGT. The chain's CDR3 is CASSEASGGLTFGKLFF. In nucleotides, the CDR3 is TGTGCCAGCAGTGAAGCCTCGGGGGGACTAACTTTCGGAAAACTGTTTTTT.

The CDR3 region has the DNA TGTGCCAGCACCTCGCAGGGAATGAACACTGAAGCTTTCTTT. It yields the protein CASTSQGMNTEAFF. The genes are TRBV7-9 and TRBJ1-1; a possible D gene is TRBD1 (5 bases). The germline CDR1 and CDR2 sequences are SEHNR and FQNEAQ (reference sequence). V gave up 7 bases and J gave up 0 bases, with 12 bases separating them. The CDR3 spans 14 residues. Combining the CDR3 with reference TRBV7-9 and TRBJ1-1 gives the whole variable domain DTGVSQNPRHKITKRGQNVTFRCDPISEHNRLYWYRQTLGQGPEFLTYFQNEAQLEKSRLLSDRFSAERPKGSFSTLEIQRTEQGDSAMYLCASTSQGMNTEAFFGQGTRLTVV.

The CDR3 sequence is CASSPPGQGGNTEAFF. The CDR3 DNA reads TGTGCCAGCAGTCCGCCAGGACAGGGGGGAAACACTGAAGCTTTCTTT. The chain links TRBV28 to TRBJ1-1; 10 bases match TRBD1. The CDR3 is made up of 16 amino acids. Unmatched junction bases numbered 8, after V lost 5 bases and J lost 2 bases. Germline loops: CDR1 MDHEN, CDR2 SYDVKM.

The rearrangement links TRBV14 to TRBJ2-5; D perhaps matches TRBD1 (6 bases). This CDR3 spans 12 amino acids. Deletions cut 2 bases from V and 11 bases from J, with 12 bases between. Germline values: CDR1 SGHDN, CDR2 FVKESK. The CDR3 DNA reads as TGTGCCAGCAGCCAATGGGCAGGGGAGCAGTACTTC. Protein product: CASSQWAGEQYF.

The chain combines TRBV11-3 with TRBJ2-3, with unresolved D. Germline V CDR1 and CDR2: SGHNT, YENEEA. The CDR3 extends over 13 amino acids. The V end lost 1 base, the J end lost 2 bases, and 4 bases lay between the germline ends. The CDR3 coding sequence is TGTGCCAGCAGCTTAGGCGCCACAGATACGCAGTATTTT. Translating it yields CASSLGATDTQYF.

The chain joins TRBV6-1 to TRBJ2-7; TRBD1 aligns across 8 bases. The germline V gene encodes CDR1 MNHNS and CDR2 SASEGT. The CDR3 has 13 amino acids. V lost 7 bases and J lost 2; bases outside the gene matches: 4. DNA of the CDR3: TGTGCCAGCAATTGGGACAGGCCCTACGAGCAGTACTTC. Amino acid sequence: CASNWDRPYEQYF.

This clone was observed a handful of times. J is TRBJ1-1 and V is TRBV4-1; 7 positions agree with TRBD1. This CDR3 region has 14 residues. Germline CDR1 is MGHRA and CDR2 is YSYEKL. Trimming removed 3 bases from V and 2 bases from J; junction bases left unmatched: 3. As DNA, the CDR3 is TGCGCCAGCAGCCACTACAGGGGAAACACTGAAGCTTTCTTT. Translation gives CASSHYRGNTEAFF.

A single count supports this clone. The CDR3 DNA reads TGTGCCAGCAGTTTACCGCTAGCGGGGCAAGAGACCCAGTACTTC. This codes for CASSLPLAGQETQYF. The V call is TRBV5-4, the J call TRBJ2-5; 9 nucleotides match TRBD2. Germline CDR1 SGHNT, CDR2 YYREEE (reference sequence). This CDR3 contains 15 residues. Trimming at V came to 5 bases and at J to 2 bases, leaving 7 bases not matched to a gene.

The J gene is TRBJ2-3, the V gene TRBV7-2, with 8 bases fitting TRBD2. Germline lookup yields CDR1 SGHTA and CDR2 FQGNSA. V shed 3 bases and J 0 bases; nucleotides not matched to a gene: 5. The CDR3 loop spans 16 amino acids. The CDR3 DNA reads as TGTGCCAGCAGCTTTAGCGGGACGATTAGCACAGATACGCAGTATTTT. This sequence encodes CASSFSGTISTDTQYF.

The V and J genes are TRBV5-4 and TRBJ1-2, with D uncertain. Germline CDR1 SGHNT, CDR2 YYREEE (reference sequence). The CDR3 totals 13 residues. V was cut by 4 bases and J by 7 bases, with 14 bases left in between. The CDR3 DNA reads TGTGCCAGCAGCCCCCAAGGGAGCGGTGGCTACACCTTC. Its translation: CASSPQGSGGYTF. The whole variable domain, remainder taken from reference TRBV5-4 and TRBJ1-2, is ETGVTQSPTHLIKTRGQQVTLRCSSQSGHNTVSWYQQALGQGPQFIFQYYREEENGRGNFPPRFSGLQFPNYSSELNVNALELDDSALYLCASSPQGSGGYTFGSGTRLTVV.

The rearrangement uses TRBV11-3 and TRBJ2-2, with 8 bases that match TRBD1. This CDR3 is 15 amino acids long. Germline CDR1 SGHNT, CDR2 YENEEA. V trimming: 5 bases; J trimming: 7 bases; junction bases outside the gene matches: 9. The CDR3 region has the DNA TGTGCCAGCAGCCCTGGACAGGGTTGGGGCGGGGAGCTGTTTTTT. This codes for CASSPGQGWGGELFF.

This rearrangement joins TRBV27 to TRBJ2-5; 8 nucleotides agree with TRBD2. Trimming took 7 bases from V and 4 from J; bases not matched to a gene: 14. The CDR3 loop spans 16 amino acids. Per the germline V gene, CDR1 is MNHEY and CDR2 is SMNVEV (reference sequence). The CDR3 reads CASTKLRGGRGETQYF. DNA for the CDR3: TGTGCCAGCACCAAACTACGGGGGGGCCGGGGAGAGACCCAGTACTTC.

The chain is built from TRBV6-5 and TRBJ2-7; TRBD1 aligns across 10 bases. Germline lookup yields CDR1 MNHEY and CDR2 SVGAGI. The trim removed 8 bases at V and 5 bases at J, leaving 6 bases unmatched. The CDR3 consists of 13 residues. CDR3 bases: TGTGCCAGCCGACAGGGGGCGAGGAACGAGCAGTACTTC. It codes for CASRQGARNEQYF.

This clone was seen a few times. The J gene is TRBJ1-2, the V gene TRBV27; D is undetermined. There are 14 residues in the CDR3. The germline gives CDR1 MNHEY, CDR2 SMNVEV (reference sequence). Trimming removed 5 bases at V and 6 bases at J, with 16 bases between. Here the CDR3 DNA reads TGTGCCAGCAGTAGCTCCGGGATCACGCATGGCTACACCTTC. Translated, it gives CASSSSGITHGYTF.

The chain uses TRBV14 and TRBJ1-1; 8 positions match TRBD1. The CDR3 totals 14 residues. V shed 5 bases and J 4 bases; nucleotides not matched to a gene: 6. Germline CDR1 SGHDN, CDR2 FVKESK. Here the CDR3 reads CASSLDRVATEAFF. For the CDR3, the DNA is TGTGCCAGCAGCTTGGACAGGGTTGCCACTGAAGCTTTCTTT.

The chain has TRBV5-4 and TRBJ1-2; 7 bases line up with TRBD1. The V segment lost 4 bases and the J segment 2 bases; nucleotides outside the gene matches: 5. CDR1 and CDR2 from the germline V gene are SGHNT and YYREEE (reference sequence). This CDR3 has 14 residues. For the CDR3, the DNA is TGTGCCAGCAGCATTGGGACAGCGAACTATGGCTACACCTTC. Amino acids: CASSIGTANYGYTF.